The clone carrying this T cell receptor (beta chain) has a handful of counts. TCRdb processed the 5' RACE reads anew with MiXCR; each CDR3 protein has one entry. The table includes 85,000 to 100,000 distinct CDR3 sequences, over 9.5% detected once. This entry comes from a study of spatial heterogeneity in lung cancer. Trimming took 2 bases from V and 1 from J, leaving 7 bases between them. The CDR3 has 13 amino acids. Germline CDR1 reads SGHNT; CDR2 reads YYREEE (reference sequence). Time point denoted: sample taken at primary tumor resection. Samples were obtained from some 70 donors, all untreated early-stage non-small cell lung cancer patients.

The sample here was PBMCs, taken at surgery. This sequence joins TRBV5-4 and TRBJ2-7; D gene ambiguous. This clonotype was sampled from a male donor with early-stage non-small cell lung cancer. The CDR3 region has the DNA TGTGCCAGCAGCTTCCAGAATTCCTACGAGCAGTACTTC. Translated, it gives CASSFQNSYEQYF.